This passage covers 10 T cell receptor beta chains from one sample sequenced in a study of blood T cell repertoires in COVID-19. The table came from immunoSEQ multiplex PCR; TCRdb's copy has only in-frame clones and leaves some out. Among 250,000 to 300,000 clones listed, 80% to 90% were seen once. The sample comprised peripheral blood. Receptor source: a woman aged 40 to 49 who had recovered from COVID-19.

The rearrangement joins TRBV27 to TRBJ2-3, with a tentative D call TRBD1 (6 bases). Germline V gives CDR1 MNHEY, CDR2 SMNVEV (reference sequence). Trimming removed 2 bases at V and 4 bases at J, with 19 bases between. CDR3 length: 17 residues. The CDR3 here is CASSLGWGGGGPDTQYF. CDR3 nucleotides: TGTGCCAGCAGTTTAGGTTGGGGTGGGGGCGGTCCAGATACGCAGTATTTT.

This chain's CDR3 is CASSRTGLISGNTIYF. The CDR3, as DNA: TGTGCCAGCAGCCGGACAGGCCTCATCTCTGGAAACACCATATATTTT. The V and J genes are TRBV5-4 and TRBJ1-3; 7 nucleotides align to TRBD1. Germline V gene data show CDR1 as SGHNT and CDR2 as YYREEE (reference sequence). The CDR3 is made up of 16 amino acids. Unmatched junction bases numbered 7, after V lost 4 bases and J lost 0 bases.

The chain employs TRBV19 and TRBJ2-1, with 9 bases aligning to TRBD2. CDR3 length: 15 amino acids. With V trimmed by 5 bases and J by 6 bases, 8 bases remained unmatched. Germline values: CDR1 LNHDA, CDR2 SQIVND (reference sequence). CDR3 residues: CASSASGISSNEQFF. Written as DNA, the CDR3 is TGTGCCAGTAGTGCTAGCGGGATCTCATCCAATGAGCAGTTCTTC.

This sequence joins TRBV7-2 and TRBJ2-1; TRBD1 is a possible D gene (6 bases). V lost 1 base and J lost 3, with 10 bases in between. Looked up from germline, CDR1 is SGHTA and CDR2 is FQGNSA. There are 15 residues in the CDR3. The CDR3 loop is CASSLVRTDYNEQFF. CDR3 DNA sequence: TGTGCCAGCAGCTTAGTCAGGACAGACTACAATGAGCAGTTCTTC. The full variable domain, its missing parts supplied by reference TRBV7-2 and TRBJ2-1, is GAGVSQSPSNKVTEKGKDVELRCDPISGHTALYWYRQSLGQGLEFLIYFQGNSAPDKSGLPSDRFSAERTGGSVSTLTIQRTQQEDSAVYLCASSLVRTDYNEQFFGPGTRLTVL.

The chain employs TRBV13 and TRBJ2-5; TRBD1 matches 7 bases. Trimming removed 5 bases from V and 2 bases from J; junction bases left unmatched: 5. Germline CDR1 is PRHDT and CDR2 is FYEKMQ (reference sequence). CDR3 size: 14 residues. In DNA form, the CDR3 reads TGTGCCAGCAGCCTCCGGGACAGTCAAGAGACCCAGTACTTC. Translating it yields CASSLRDSQETQYF.

The genes are TRBV9 and TRBJ1-5; D unresolved. Trimming stripped 0 bases from V and 4 bases from J, with 11 bases between. The CDR3 totals 15 residues. CDR1 is SGDLS, CDR2 YYNGEE, per germline. CDR3 bases: TGTGCCAGCAGCGTAGCCCCAGACACGAATCAGCCCCAGCATTTT. This translates into CASSVAPDTNQPQHF.

The J gene is TRBJ1-5, the V gene TRBV4-1; D call uncertain. Deletions cut 1 base from V and 1 base from J, with 8 bases between. This CDR3 comprises 15 residues. Germline-derived CDR1 and CDR2 are MGHRA and YSYEKL. CDR3 amino acids: CASSQVFLSNQPQHF. CDR3 DNA: TGCGCCAGCAGCCAAGTATTCCTAAGCAATCAGCCCCAGCATTTT.

This chain connects TRBV6-5 to TRBJ2-7, with 8 bases aligning to TRBD2. Unmatched junction bases numbered 8, after V lost 6 bases and J lost 1 base. Germline V gives CDR1 MNHEY, CDR2 SVGAGI. CDR3 size: 15 residues. Here the CDR3 DNA reads TGTGCCAGCAGCGGGGGGGGCACAACTTCCTACGAGCAGTACTTC. This codes for CASSGGGTTSYEQYF.

The rearrangement joins TRBV19 to TRBJ2-7; D is ambiguous. Deletions cut 5 bases from V and 2 bases from J, with 22 bases between. The germline V gene has CDR1 LNHDA and CDR2 SQIVND (reference sequence). The CDR3 consists of 17 residues. The CDR3 region has the DNA TGTGCCAGTAGTGCCCACCCCTTCACCCTTGCAGCCTACGAGCAGTACTTC. Protein product: CASSAHPFTLAAYEQYF.

The rearrangement joins TRBV19 to TRBJ1-4, with TRBD1 identical over 7 bases. The CDR3 has 12 amino acids. Trimming cost V 10 bases and J 8 bases; bases outside gene matches: 7. Germline V gene lookup returns CDR1 LNHDA and CDR2 SQIVND (reference sequence). The CDR3 coding sequence is TGTGCCACCAACGACAGGGACGAAAAACTGTTTTTT. Amino acid sequence: CATNDRDEKLFF.